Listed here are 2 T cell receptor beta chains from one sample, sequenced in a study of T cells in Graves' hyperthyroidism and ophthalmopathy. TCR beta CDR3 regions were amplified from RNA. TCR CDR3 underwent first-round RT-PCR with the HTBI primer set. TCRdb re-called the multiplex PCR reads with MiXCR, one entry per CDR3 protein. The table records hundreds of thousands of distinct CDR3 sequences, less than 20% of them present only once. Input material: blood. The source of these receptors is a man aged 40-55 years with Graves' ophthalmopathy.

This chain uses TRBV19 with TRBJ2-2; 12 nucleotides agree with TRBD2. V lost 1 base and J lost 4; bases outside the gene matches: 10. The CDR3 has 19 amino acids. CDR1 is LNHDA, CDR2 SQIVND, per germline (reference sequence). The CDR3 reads CASSIAGRGLAGTTGELFF. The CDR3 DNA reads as TGTGCCAGTAGTATAGCGGGCCGGGGACTAGCGGGTACCACCGGGGAGCTGTTTTTT.

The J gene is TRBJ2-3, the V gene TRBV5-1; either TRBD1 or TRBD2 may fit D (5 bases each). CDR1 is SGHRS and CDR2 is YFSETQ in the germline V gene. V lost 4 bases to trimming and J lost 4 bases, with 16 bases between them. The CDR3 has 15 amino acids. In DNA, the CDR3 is TGCGCCAGCAGCCAGGACTCTCCAGGGCCAGATACGCAGTATTTT. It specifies CASSQDSPGPDTQYF.